This T cell receptor (beta chain) came from a study of cytomegalovirus exposure and HLA in healthy donors. Study observations and caveats: TCR beta chains numbering approximately 150 were designated cytomegalovirus-associated.

Germline CDR1 and CDR2: SGHNT and YENEEA. The CDR3 spans 17 residues. Comments on this clone: Antigen specificity is unknown.

The study ran its PCR with 60 Vbeta and 13 Jbeta primers. Profiled with immunoSEQ multiplex PCR; TCRdb holds only in-frame clones, not every one. The table shows 70,000 to 95,000 clones, with 78% occurring only once. This clonotype originated in a man aged 40-55 years in good health and CMV-seronegative. V is TRBV11-3 and J is TRBJ2-5, with 7 positions matching TRBD1. The DNA end lines up better with TRBJ2-7; the J call may be wrong. The specimen was PBMCs. CDR3 DNA sequence: TGTGCCAGCAGACTTAAAAATCCGAGGGGACAGACCTACGAGCAGTACTTC. This codes for CASRLKNPRGQTYEQYF.